Below, one T cell receptor beta chain is given with its context. Its antigen is still unknown. Using immunoSEQ multiplex PCR, the repertoire was profiled, and TCRdb retains in-frame clones only, with some absent. The sample holds more than 140,000 clones, about nine tenths seen once. This specimen comes from a study of T cell responses to AZD1222 COVID-19 vaccine. Study context: The study pooled second doses at about 4 or about 12 weeks. The study, taken as a whole, reports: The donors showed a predominance of white British ancestry and of females, with possible underestimation of clonal diversity. Reportedly, nearly half of unique spike TCRs recognized epitopes outside B.1.351/B.1.1.7 mutations.

This CDR3 is 13 amino acids long. Looked up from germline, CDR1 is KGHDR and CDR2 is SFDVKD. Trimming cost V 6 bases and J 2 bases; bases outside gene matches: 1. The chain uses TRBV24-1 and TRBJ1-2; 8 bases fit TRBD1. This clonotype originated in an adult in good health. This specimen was peripheral blood, taken on day 0 of AZD1222 vaccination. CDR3 in amino acids: CATSTGGNYGYTF. In nucleotides, the CDR3 is TGTGCCACCAGTACAGGGGGGAACTATGGCTACACCTTC.